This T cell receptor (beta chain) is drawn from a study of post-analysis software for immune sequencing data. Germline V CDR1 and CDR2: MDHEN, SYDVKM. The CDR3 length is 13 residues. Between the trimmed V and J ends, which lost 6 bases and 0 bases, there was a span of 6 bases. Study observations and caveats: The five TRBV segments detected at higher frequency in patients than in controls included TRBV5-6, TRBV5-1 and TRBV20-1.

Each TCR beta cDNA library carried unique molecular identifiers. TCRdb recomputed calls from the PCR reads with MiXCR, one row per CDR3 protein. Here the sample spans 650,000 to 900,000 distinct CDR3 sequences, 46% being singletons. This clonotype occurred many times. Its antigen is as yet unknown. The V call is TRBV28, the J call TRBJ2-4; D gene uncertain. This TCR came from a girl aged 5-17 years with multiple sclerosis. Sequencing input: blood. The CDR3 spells CASSNPAKNIQYF. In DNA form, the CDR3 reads TGTGCCAGCAGCAACCCAGCCAAAAACATTCAGTACTTC.